Listed here are 2 T cell receptor beta chains from one sample, sequenced in a study of beta chain features in type 1 diabetes. Expressed TCRB transcripts were sequenced after all isolated RNA was converted to cDNA. TCRdb's copy holds only in-frame clones and misses some; the assay was immunoSEQ multiplex PCR. Of more than 300,000 clones listed, around 16% are singletons. Sequencing was performed on naive CD4+ T cells from blood. These receptors were obtained from a woman younger than 30 in good health.

This clone turned up a few times. J is TRBJ1-1 and V is TRBV4-2; 9 positions match TRBD1. Germline lookup yields CDR1 LGHNA and CDR2 YNFKEQ. Trimming took 3 bases from V and 4 from J; bases not matched to a gene: 9. The CDR3 covers 16 residues. CDR3 sequence: CASSHTGGVIGTEAFF. In DNA, the CDR3 is TGTGCCAGCAGCCACACAGGGGGCGTGATCGGCACTGAAGCTTTCTTT.

The V gene is TRBV5-1, the J gene TRBJ1-1; TRBD1 is a possible D gene (6 bases). CDR1 SGHRS and CDR2 YFSETQ come from the germline V gene. The CDR3 sequence is 15 residues long. V was trimmed by 5 bases and J by 5 bases, leaving 19 bases between them. The CDR3, as DNA: TGCGCCAGCAGAAGCCTACAGGGTAGAGGAACTGAAGCTTTCTTT. It specifies CASRSLQGRGTEAFF.